The 26 T cell receptor beta chains below come from one sample, sequenced in a study of T cell changes during pregnancy in multiple sclerosis. Sequenced by immunoSEQ multiplex PCR; TCRdb stores in-frame clones only, minus some. The sample records approximately 46,000 clones, 90% being singletons. This specimen consisted of peripheral blood, obtained after pregnancy. Receptor source: a female donor in good health, enrolled as a control in a pregnancy study.

The chain joins TRBV5-1 to TRBJ2-7; D remains unclear. Trimming cost V 4 bases and J 2 bases, with 19 bases left between them. Germline CDR1 is SGHRS and CDR2 is YFSETQ. This CDR3 spans 16 amino acids. DNA of the CDR3: TGCGCCAGCAGCCTTGTTGTGGGTTGGGCCACCTACGAGCAGTACTTC. This sequence encodes CASSLVVGWATYEQYF. The full variable domain, completed using reference TRBV5-1 and TRBJ2-7, is KAGVTQTPRYLIKTRGQQVTLSCSPISGHRSVSWYQQTPGQGLQFLFEYFSETQRNKGNFPGRFSGRQFSNSRSEMNVSTLELGDSALYLCASSLVVGWATYEQYFGPGTRLTVT.

The chain carries TRBV28 and TRBJ1-6; 10 bases fit TRBD1. This CDR3 is 15 amino acids long. The V gene's germline CDR1 is MDHEN and CDR2 SYDVKM. The trim removed 3 bases at V and 7 bases at J, leaving 3 bases unmatched. CDR3 nucleotides: TGTGCCAGCAGTTTGGGGACAGGGGAAAATTCACCCCTCCACTTT. Amino acid sequence: CASSLGTGENSPLHF.

The chain employs TRBV7-3 and TRBJ1-1; possibly TRBD1 for D (5 bases). Trimming stripped 0 bases from V and 3 bases from J, with 11 bases between. This CDR3 spans 15 amino acids. Germline V gene sequence: CDR1 SGHTA, CDR2 FQGTGA. The CDR3 sequence: CASSLTSGGDTEAFF. DNA for the CDR3: TGTGCCAGCAGCTTAACGTCCGGAGGGGACACTGAAGCTTTCTTT.

This chain links TRBV4-3 with TRBJ1-2, with D maybe TRBD1 (6 bases). This CDR3 spans 14 amino acids. With 4 bases removed from V and 1 base from J, the gap between germline ends came to 10 bases. Germline assignment: CDR1 LGHNA and CDR2 YSLEER. CDR3 loop: CASSRTRGNYGYTF. In DNA form, the CDR3 reads TGCGCCAGCAGCCGCACCAGGGGTAACTATGGCTACACCTTC.

The chain joins TRBV10-3 to TRBJ2-1, with a possible D match to TRBD2 (5 bases). CDR3 length equals 11 residues. V gave up 10 bases and J gave up 5 bases, with 9 bases separating them. Germline loops: CDR1 ENHRY, CDR2 SYGVKD. The CDR3 DNA is TGTGCCACTAAACTAGACAATGAGCAGTTCTTC. It specifies CATKLDNEQFF.

The chain recombines TRBV11-2 with TRBJ2-4; possible D gene TRBD1, 5 bases. CDR1 is SGHAT and CDR2 is FQNNGV in the germline V gene. The length of the CDR3 is 11 residues. Trimming removed 3 bases at V and 15 bases at J, with 12 bases between. CDR3 loop: CASSFPGMVYF. For the CDR3, the DNA is TGTGCCAGCAGCTTTCCAGGGATGGTGTACTTC.

This clone has only one observation. The chain employs TRBV29-1 and TRBJ2-7; 8 bases align to TRBD2. Germline values: CDR1 SQVTM, CDR2 ANQGSEA. The CDR3 has 13 amino acids. V lost 4 bases to trimming and J lost 6 bases; unmatched junction nucleotides: 8. CDR3 nucleotides: TGCAGCGTTGCGATGAGCGGGGGCTCCGAGCAGTACTTC. Its translation is CSVAMSGGSEQYF.

The chain carries TRBV11-3 and TRBJ2-1; TRBD2 matches 7 bases. Germline CDR1 SGHNT, CDR2 YENEEA. The ends lost 0 bases at V and 3 bases at J; junction bases unmatched: 2. This CDR3 spans 15 amino acids. CDR3 in DNA: TGTGCCAGCAGCTTAGACAGGACTAGCTACAATGAGCAGTTCTTC. As protein: CASSLDRTSYNEQFF. The full variable domain, completed using reference TRBV11-3 and TRBJ2-1, is EAGVVQSPRYKIIEKKQPVAFWCNPISGHNTLYWYLQNLGQGPELLIRYENEEAVDDSQLPKDRFSAERLKGVDSTLKIQPAELGDSAVYLCASSLDRTSYNEQFFGPGTRLTVL.

This clone was recorded once. The chain employs TRBV5-1 and TRBJ2-1; D is possibly TRBD2 (6 bases). Trimming removed 0 bases at V and 10 bases at J, with 8 bases between. The germline gives CDR1 SGHRS, CDR2 YFSETQ. The CDR3 has 12 amino acids. CDR3 region: CASSLAAGEQFF. The DNA of the CDR3 is TGCGCCAGCAGCTTGGCGGCGGGAGAGCAGTTCTTC.

The V gene is TRBV5-1, the J gene TRBJ2-2; D unresolved. Germline values: CDR1 SGHRS, CDR2 YFSETQ. Deletions cut 4 bases from V and 6 bases from J, with 25 bases between. The CDR3 has 18 residues. CDR3 DNA: TGCGCCAGCAGCGTCGGAGCCCACACGGATCACCAGTCCGGGGAGCTGTTTTTT. This translates into CASSVGAHTDHQSGELFF. Full variable domain (remainder filled in from reference TRBV5-1 and TRBJ2-2): KAGVTQTPRYLIKTRGQQVTLSCSPISGHRSVSWYQQTPGQGLQFLFEYFSETQRNKGNFPGRFSGRQFSNSRSEMNVSTLELGDSALYLCASSVGAHTDHQSGELFFGEGSRLTVL.

The gene calls are TRBV7-2 and TRBJ1-4; the D is unclear. Germline CDR1 is SGHTA and CDR2 is FQGNSA. V lost 1 base and J 0 bases, leaving 9 bases between the germline ends. The CDR3 spans 16 residues. CDR3 amino acids: CASSLDWAATNEKLFF. The CDR3 bases are TGTGCCAGCAGCTTAGACTGGGCAGCAACTAATGAAAAACTGTTTTTT. The full variable domain, in which reference TRBV7-2 and TRBJ1-4 provide the parts outside the CDR3, is GAGVSQSPSNKVTEKGKDVELRCDPISGHTALYWYRQSLGQGLEFLIYFQGNSAPDKSGLPSDRFSAERTGGSVSTLTIQRTQQEDSAVYLCASSLDWAATNEKLFFGSGTQLSVL.

V is TRBV10-3 and J is TRBJ1-1, with 12 nucleotides matching TRBD1. V shed 8 bases and J 3 bases; nucleotides not matched to a gene: 7. Germline V gene data show CDR1 as ENHRY and CDR2 as SYGVKD. CDR3 length: 15 amino acids. CDR3 in DNA: TGTGCCATCGCCGGGGACAGGGGGCGGGACACTGAAGCTTTCTTT. Its protein product is CAIAGDRGRDTEAFF.

This clone was counted once. The rearrangement links TRBV6-1 to TRBJ2-2, with D tentatively TRBD2 (5 bases). Trimming shortened V by 0 bases and J by 7 bases, and 12 bases separated the two germline ends. The CDR3 length is 15 residues. Germline V gene sequence: CDR1 MNHNS, CDR2 SASEGT. The CDR3 DNA follows: TGTGCCAGCAGTGAAGCTCCCCCTCGGGACGGGGAGCTGTTTTTT. Amino acids: CASSEAPPRDGELFF.

This chain connects TRBV2 to TRBJ2-1; tentative D call: TRBD2 (5 bases). Between the trimmed V and J ends, which lost 1 base and 6 bases, there was a span of 13 bases. The CDR3 is made up of 15 amino acids. Germline V CDR1 and CDR2: SNHLY, FYNNEI. The CDR3 loop reads CASSEDTGMFNEQFF. The CDR3 region has the DNA TGTGCCAGCAGTGAAGACACGGGAATGTTCAATGAGCAGTTCTTC.

This chain joins TRBV2 and TRBJ2-7; no reliable D call. The germline V and J ends were trimmed by 6 bases and 6 bases, with 12 bases remaining between them. CDR1 and CDR2 (germline): SNHLY, FYNNEI. The CDR3 is made up of 12 amino acids. The CDR3 region has the DNA TGTGCCAGCAGGCCCGACTTGGGCGAGCAGTACTTC. It translates to CASRPDLGEQYF.

This rearrangement joins TRBV13 to TRBJ1-3; D is possibly TRBD1 (5 bases). The germline gives CDR1 PRHDT, CDR2 FYEKMQ (reference sequence). This CDR3 is 15 amino acids long. V was cut by 1 base and J by 7 bases, with 14 bases left in between. The CDR3 DNA is TGTGCCAGCAGCTTAGAGGTGCTTGGGGCGAACACCATATATTTT. Protein: CASSLEVLGANTIYF.

This clone appeared once. The V and J genes are TRBV9 and TRBJ2-7; TRBD1 might be the D (6 bases). This CDR3 spans 14 amino acids. CDR1 and CDR2 (germline): SGDLS, YYNGEE. V was trimmed by 4 bases and J by 0 bases, leaving 11 bases between them. Written as DNA, the CDR3 is TGTGCCAGCAGCATCGGACAGACCTCCTACGAGCAGTACTTC. Translating it yields CASSIGQTSYEQYF.

The chain carries TRBV2 and TRBJ2-1; 14 bases are shared with TRBD2. Trimming removed 5 bases from V and 10 bases from J; junction bases left unmatched: 7. The CDR3 consists of 15 residues. The germline V gene encodes CDR1 SNHLY and CDR2 FYNNEI. The CDR3 DNA sequence: TGTGCCAGCAGTCGACTAGCGGGGGGGCATGGGGAGCAGTTCTTC. Protein product: CASSRLAGGHGEQFF. Full variable domain (outside the CDR3, taken from reference TRBV2 and TRBJ2-1): EPEVTQTPSHQVTQMGQEVILRCVPISNHLYFYWYRQILGQKVEFLVSFYNNEISEKSEIFDDQFSVERPDGSNFTLKIRSTKLEDSAMYFCASSRLAGGHGEQFFGPGTRLTVL.

The rearrangement joins TRBV28 to TRBJ2-7, with D perhaps TRBD2 (6 bases). V was clipped by 7 bases and J by 4 bases, with 14 bases between them. This CDR3 has 13 amino acids. Germline V gene sequence: CDR1 MDHEN, CDR2 SYDVKM. DNA for the CDR3: TGTGCCAGCATTGGGACTGCTCCTTACGAGCAGTACTTC. This translates into CASIGTAPYEQYF.

V gene TRBV6-6 combines with J gene TRBJ1-1, with D perhaps TRBD1 (6 bases). Germline CDR1 and CDR2: MNHNY and SVGAGI (reference sequence). The CDR3 contains 13 residues. V was pared by 6 bases and J by 4 bases, with 12 bases between. CDR3 sequence reads: CASSQEDSTEAFF. CDR3 nucleotides: TGTGCCAGCAGCCAAGAGGACAGCACTGAAGCTTTCTTT.

The rearrangement links TRBV5-8 to TRBJ2-5; D not certain. Germline CDR1 reads SGHTS; CDR2 reads YDEGEE. V dropped 0 bases and J dropped 1 base, with 13 bases sitting between them. The CDR3 has 16 amino acids. The CDR3 spells CASSLGNVAGQETQYF. The CDR3 DNA is TGTGCCAGCAGCTTGGGTAATGTTGCAGGCCAAGAGACCCAGTACTTC.

The rearrangement joins TRBV7-9 to TRBJ2-1, with 8 bases that match TRBD2. This CDR3 is 17 amino acids long. Germline CDR1 is SEHNR and CDR2 is FQNEAQ (reference sequence). Unmatched junction bases numbered 8, after V lost 4 bases and J lost 0 bases. The CDR3 sequence is CASSSGLARGSYNEQFF. The CDR3 bases are TGTGCCAGCAGCTCCGGACTAGCTCGGGGCTCCTACAATGAGCAGTTCTTC.

The CDR3 bases are TGTGCCAGCAGTCCACCGGGACAGGGCACAGATACGCAGTATTTT. It yields the protein CASSPPGQGTDTQYF. The rearrangement joins TRBV6-6 to TRBJ2-3, with 8 bases matching TRBD1. From germline, CDR1 is MNHNY and CDR2 SVGAGI (reference sequence). J lost 1 base, V lost 5 bases, and 5 bases had no gene match. This CDR3 is 15 amino acids long.

This chain uses TRBV5-1 with TRBJ1-2, with 10 bases identical to TRBD1. CDR1 SGHRS and CDR2 YFSETQ come from the germline V gene. Germline trimming cut 4 bases from V and 2 bases from J; bases unmatched to any gene: 5. The CDR3 is 15 amino acids. As DNA, the CDR3 is TGCGCCAGCAGCCCCGAGGGACAGGGGAACTATGGCTACACCTTC. It yields the protein CASSPEGQGNYGYTF. The complete variable domain, with remaining parts taken from reference TRBV5-1 and TRBJ1-2, reads KAGVTQTPRYLIKTRGQQVTLSCSPISGHRSVSWYQQTPGQGLQFLFEYFSETQRNKGNFPGRFSGRQFSNSRSEMNVSTLELGDSALYLCASSPEGQGNYGYTFGSGTRLTVV.

This clone occurred a few times. CDR3 bases: TGTGCCAGCAGTGAAGGGCAGGGGAGCTCCTACGAGCAGTACTTC. Translation gives CASSEGQGSSYEQYF. The J gene is TRBJ2-7, the V gene TRBV6-1; TRBD1 is a possible D gene (6 bases). V was trimmed by 1 base and J by 0 bases, leaving 10 bases between them. Germline V gene data show CDR1 as MNHNS and CDR2 as SASEGT. The CDR3 is 15 amino acids.

Details on this clone: This specimen includes other DNA sequences encoding the same CDR3. The rearrangement uses TRBV9 and TRBJ2-7; D unresolved. Trimming stripped 0 bases from V and 2 bases from J, with 6 bases between. The CDR3 is 13 residues long. Germline loops: CDR1 SGDLS, CDR2 YYNGEE. The CDR3 nucleotides are TGTGCCAGCAGCGTAGCACCTACCTACGAGCAGTACTTC. Residues: CASSVAPTYEQYF. The whole variable domain, filled in from reference TRBV9 and TRBJ2-7, reads DSGVTQTPKHLITATGQRVTLRCSPRSGDLSVYWYQQSLDQGLQFLIQYYNGEERAKGNILERFSAQQFPDLHSELNLSSLELGDSALYFCASSVAPTYEQYFGPGTRLTVT.